This is a list of T cell receptor beta chains from one sample in a study of identical twins. TCRdb re-called the 5' RACE reads through MiXCR, storing one row per CDR3 protein. The table has approximately 700,000 distinct CDR3 sequences, 15% to 20% seen once. The data were also submitted as part of a second study, on T cells expressing NK-cell markers.

Sequenced: PBMCs. Source of these receptors: a young woman in good health. Each CDR3 is given with its conserved first and last residue. The order of the fields is CDR3 length, J gene, V gene, D gene, clone size, CDR3 protein, CDR3 DNA. The D gene is left open where the match is weak. Not all rows give a size; the values are once, few, many and, for expanded clones, a class.

>14|TRBJ2-2|TRBV11-2|-|few
CASSAQRVTGELFF
TGTGCCAGCAGCGCCCAAAGGGTGACCGGGGAGCTGTTTTTT
>15|TRBJ2-1|TRBV4-3|-|few
CASSQDGAGRNEQFF
TGCGCCAGCAGCCAAGATGGGGCGGGCCGTAATGAGCAGTTCTTC
>12|TRBJ2-7|TRBV30|-|-
CAWAPFGYEQYF
TGTGCCTGGGCCCCCTTCGGGTACGAGCAGTACTTC
>15|TRBJ2-7|TRBV18|-|-
CASSLRPRVDGEQYF
TGTGCCAGCTCACTGCGACCGCGGGTGGATGGGGAGCAGTACTTC
>15|TRBJ2-4|TRBV6-2/TRBV6-3|-|-
CASSDLRGPKNIQYF
TGTGCCAGCAGCGACCTCCGAGGACCCAAAAACATTCAGTACTTC
>15|TRBJ2-5|TRBV12-3/TRBV12-4|TRBD2|few
CASSLGLAAGETQYF
TGTGCCAGCAGTCTGGGACTAGCCGCGGGGGAGACCCAGTACTTC
>16|TRBJ2-1|TRBV5-1|-|few
CASSRDYGGLGNEQFF
TGCGCCAGCAGCCGGGATTATGGGGGATTGGGCAATGAGCAGTTCTTC
>18|TRBJ2-5|TRBV5-1|TRBD2|-
CASRPGLAGDEGQETQYF
TGCGCCAGCAGACCGGGACTAGCGGGAGATGAGGGCCAAGAGACCCAGTACTTC
>11|TRBJ2-5|TRBV27|-|few
CASMGFETQYF
TGTGCCAGCATGGGGTTTGAGACCCAGTACTTC
>14|TRBJ2-7|TRBV12-3/TRBV12-4|-|many
CASSYAISSYEQYF
TGTGCCAGCAGTTATGCGATAAGCTCCTACGAGCAGTACTTC
>13|TRBJ2-5|TRBV20-1|TRBD2|-
CSAHGREAETQYF
TGCAGTGCTCACGGGAGGGAGGCGGAGACCCAGTACTTC
>15|TRBJ2-7|TRBV6-2/TRBV6-3|TRBD2|-
CASSRAPGRSYEQYF
TGTGCCAGCAGCCGAGCGCCCGGGAGGTCCTACGAGCAGTACTTC
>17|TRBJ2-1|TRBV7-2|TRBD2|-
CASSRGRSGRASNEQFF
TGTGCCAGCAGCCGAGGGAGGAGCGGGAGGGCCTCCAATGAGCAGTTCTTC
>15|TRBJ1-4|TRBV15|-|-
CATSRDIGPGEKLFF
TGTGCCACCAGCAGAGATATAGGGCCTGGTGAAAAACTGTTTTTT
>14|TRBJ2-3|TRBV12-3/TRBV12-4|TRBD1|-
CASSVTGLTDTQYF
TGTGCCAGCAGTGTGACAGGGCTAACAGATACGCAGTATTTT
>15|TRBJ2-2|TRBV7-2|TRBD1|-
CASSFRQGPTGELFF
TGTGCCAGCAGCTTCCGACAGGGGCCCACCGGGGAGCTGTTTTTT
>15|TRBJ2-7|TRBV7-9|TRBD1|few
CASSLEYRGRYEQYF
TGTGCCAGCAGCTTAGAGTACAGGGGAAGGTACGAGCAGTACTTC
>15|TRBJ1-4|TRBV15|TRBD1|few
CATSKGTGGNEKLFF
TGTGCCACCAGCAAAGGGACAGGGGGTAATGAAAAACTGTTTTTT
>16|TRBJ2-1|TRBV18|-|-
CASSPPWGEGGYEQFF
TGTGCCAGCTCACCACCCTGGGGAGAAGGGGGTTACGAGCAGTTCTTC
>17|TRBJ2-1|TRBV12-3/TRBV12-4|TRBD2|once
CTCSPHRLAGAYNEQFF
TGTACCTGCAGTCCCCACCGACTAGCGGGGGCCTACAATGAGCAGTTCTTC
>17|TRBJ2-6|TRBV12-3/TRBV12-4|TRBD1|few
CASSPGQGLGGANVLTF
TGTGCCAGCAGTCCCGGACAGGGCTTGGGAGGGGCCAACGTCCTGACTTTC
>14|TRBJ2-1|TRBV6-2/TRBV6-3|-|few
CASRDEGRYNEQFF
TGTGCCAGCAGGGACGAAGGTCGCTACAATGAGCAGTTCTTC
>13|TRBJ2-2|TRBV7-2|-|-
CASSSLYTGELFF
TGTGCCAGCAGCTCGCTGTACACCGGGGAGCTGTTTTTT
>13|TRBJ2-2|TRBV9|-|-
CASSVIPTGELFF
TGTGCCAGCAGCGTAATTCCTACCGGGGAGCTGTTTTTT
>15|TRBJ2-5|TRBV7-2|-|few
CASSFAGLRSETQYF
TGTGCCAGCAGCTTTGCAGGGCTTCGGTCGGAGACCCAGTACTTC
>16|TRBJ2-3|TRBV5-5|TRBD2|few
CASSLSSGTREDTQYF
TGTGCCAGCAGCCTTTCTAGCGGGACTAGGGAAGATACGCAGTATTTT
>15|TRBJ2-1|TRBV12-3/TRBV12-4|TRBD2|few
CASSLQRGFYNEQFF
TGTGCCAGCAGTTTACAGCGGGGGTTTTACAATGAGCAGTTCTTC
>16|TRBJ2-2|TRBV6-1|TRBD2|-
CASSQLRTSGTGELFF
TGTGCCAGCAGCCAACTTAGGACTAGCGGGACCGGGGAGCTGTTTTTT
>15|TRBJ2-2|TRBV6-1|-|-
CASSQRMTNTGELFF
TGTGCCAGCAGTCAGAGGATGACGAACACCGGGGAGCTGTTTTTT
>18|TRBJ2-1|TRBV6-2/TRBV6-3|-|many
CASRYYRGEGRPDNEQFF
TGTGCCAGCAGGTACTACAGGGGGGAGGGCCGTCCGGACAATGAGCAGTTCTTC
>14|TRBJ1-5|TRBV12-3/TRBV12-4|-|-
CASSLAREGQPQHF
TGTGCCAGCAGTTTAGCGCGTGAAGGTCAGCCCCAGCATTTT
>13|TRBJ1-1|TRBV12-3/TRBV12-4|TRBD1|few
CAHEGGAYTEAFF
TGTGCCCACGAAGGGGGCGCGTACACTGAAGCTTTCTTT
>13|TRBJ2-1|TRBV12-3/TRBV12-4|-|-
CASSLRGMNEQFF
TGTGCCAGCAGTTTGAGGGGAATGAATGAGCAGTTCTTC
>13|TRBJ1-4|TRBV29-1|-|-
CSAQQGTNEKLFF
TGCAGCGCCCAACAGGGAACTAATGAAAAACTGTTTTTT
>12|TRBJ2-1|TRBV27|TRBD1|-
CASTDRENEQFF
TGTGCCAGCACCGACAGGGAGAATGAGCAGTTCTTC
>15|TRBJ2-7|TRBV6-1|-|-
CTSTLSPDKYYEQYF
TGTACCAGCACCCTGAGTCCGGACAAATACTACGAGCAGTACTTC
>14|TRBJ1-6|TRBV5-1|-|few
CASSLGQPNSPLHF
TGCGCCAGCAGCTTAGGGCAACCAAATTCACCCCTCCACTTT
>14|TRBJ2-7|TRBV5-1|-|many
CASSLEASAYEQYF
TGCGCCAGCAGCTTGGAGGCCAGCGCCTACGAGCAGTACTTC
>12|TRBJ2-7|TRBV20-1|-|few
CSARDPRHEQYF
TGCAGTGCTAGAGATCCTCGGCACGAGCAGTACTTC
>18|TRBJ2-1|TRBV12-5|TRBD1|few
CASGLVVARGHRGNEQFF
TGTGCTAGTGGTTTGGTAGTCGCTAGGGGGCACCGGGGAAATGAGCAGTTCTTC
>14|TRBJ1-1|TRBV20-1|TRBD1|-
CSAIMTGTNTEAFF
TGCAGTGCTATAATGACAGGGACGAACACTGAAGCTTTCTTT
>16|TRBJ2-7|TRBV27|TRBD1|few
CASSLPRTGGLDEQYF
TGTGCCAGCAGTTTGCCTAGGACAGGGGGCCTGGACGAGCAGTACTTC
>15|TRBJ2-7|TRBV5-1|TRBD2|few
CASSLGRGEGYEQYF
TGCGCCAGCAGCTTGGGAAGAGGGGAGGGTTACGAGCAGTACTTC
>13|TRBJ1-2|TRBV19|-|few
CASSMGRQSGYTF
TGTGCCAGTAGTATGGGACGGCAATCCGGCTACACCTTC
>14|TRBJ2-1|TRBV12-3/TRBV12-4|TRBD2|-
CASSSGLAAPEQFF
TGTGCCAGCAGTTCGGGACTAGCGGCCCCCGAGCAGTTCTTC
>15|TRBJ1-5|TRBV15|-|-
CATSRDGNGNQPQHF
TGTGCCACCAGCAGAGATGGAAATGGCAATCAGCCCCAGCATTTT
>14|TRBJ2-7|TRBV5-1|TRBD2|many
CASSLAGGLYEQYF
TGTGCCAGCAGTTTAGCGGGAGGTTTGTACGAGCAGTACTTC